The entry below gives a single TCR beta chain sequence along with its context. Clones were read by immunoSEQ multiplex PCR, and TCRdb kept only the in-frame ones, dropping some. The table includes roughly 130,000 clones, roughly 94% detected once. This record belongs to a study of control samples from healthy donors and cancer patients. The CDR3 has 16 amino acids. The germline V and J ends were trimmed by 0 bases and 0 bases, with 12 bases remaining between them. Germline CDR1 is KGHSH and CDR2 is LQKENI. Sequencing was carried out using PBMCs. The rearrangement uses TRBV18 and TRBJ2-7; D is possibly TRBD1 (7 bases). The TCR comes from a man aged 55 to 69 with colorectal cancer. In DNA, the CDR3 is TGTGCCAGCTCACCACCGGCAGGGGGGTTCTCCTACGAGCAGTACTTC. It encodes CASSPPAGGFSYEQYF.